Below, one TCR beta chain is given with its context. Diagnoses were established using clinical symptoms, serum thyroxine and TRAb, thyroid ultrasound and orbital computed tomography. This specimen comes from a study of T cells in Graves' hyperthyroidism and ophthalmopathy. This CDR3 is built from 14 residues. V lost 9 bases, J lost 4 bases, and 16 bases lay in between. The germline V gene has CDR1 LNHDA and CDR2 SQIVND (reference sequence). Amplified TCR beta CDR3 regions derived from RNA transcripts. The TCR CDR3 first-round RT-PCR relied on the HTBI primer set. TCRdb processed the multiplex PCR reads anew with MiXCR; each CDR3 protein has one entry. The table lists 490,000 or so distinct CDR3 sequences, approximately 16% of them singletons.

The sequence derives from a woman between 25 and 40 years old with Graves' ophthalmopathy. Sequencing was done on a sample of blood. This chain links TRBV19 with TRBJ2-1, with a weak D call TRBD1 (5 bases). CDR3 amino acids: CASPDRQIYNEQFF. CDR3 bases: TGTGCCAGCCCCGATCGACAGATATACAATGAGCAGTTCTTC.